This T cell receptor (beta chain) was profiled in a study of blood T cells in healthy people across ages. Study-level results: There was a strong correlation between TCR beta diversity and naive T cell percentage. Whereas aged donors had fewer naive CD4+ cells, long-lived donors had more of them and higher diversity.

Germline CDR1 SGHAT, CDR2 FQDESV (reference sequence). With 5 bases clipped from V and 5 bases from J, the junction kept 7 bases outside the gene matches. The CDR3 has 14 amino acids. PCR was performed a second time for 7 to 11 cycles using a sample-barcoded 5' primer and a J-beta primer mix. Every cDNA molecule carried a tag from a template-switch adaptor bearing 12 random nucleotides. Via MiXCR, TCRdb re-called the 5' RACE reads, giving one row per CDR3 protein. The sample lists under 800,000 distinct CDR3 sequences, roughly 20% occurring once. A minimum of 6 micrograms of total RNA was extracted per sample. This clonotype showed up just a few times. The antigen remains undetermined.

V is TRBV11-1 and J is TRBJ2-5, with TRBD1 matching 8 bases. The TCR comes from a man between 65 and 85 years old in good health. Sequencing was performed on blood. This chain's CDR3 is CASSPRTGLETQYF. In DNA form, the CDR3 reads TGTGCCAGCAGCCCTCGGACAGGGTTGGAGACCCAGTACTTC. Together with reference TRBV11-1 and TRBJ2-5, the CDR3 gives the full variable domain: EAEVAQSPRYKITEKSQAVAFWCDPISGHATLYWYRQILGQGPELLVQFQDESVVDDSQLPKDRFSAERLKGVDSTLKIQPAELGDSAMYLCASSPRTGLETQYFGPGTRLLVL.